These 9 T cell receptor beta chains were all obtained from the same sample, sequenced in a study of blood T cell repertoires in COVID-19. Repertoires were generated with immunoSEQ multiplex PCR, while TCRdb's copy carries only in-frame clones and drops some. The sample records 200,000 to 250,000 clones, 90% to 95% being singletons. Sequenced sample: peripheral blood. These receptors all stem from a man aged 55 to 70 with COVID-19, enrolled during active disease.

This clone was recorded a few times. The CDR3 reads CASSRVPYEQYF. The CDR3 DNA follows: TGTGCCAGCAGCAGGGTTCCCTACGAGCAGTACTTC. The chain uses TRBV2 and TRBJ2-7; D might be TRBD1 (5 bases). V shed 6 bases and J shed 2 bases, with 8 bases lying between them. The CDR3 runs 12 residues. CDR1 is SNHLY and CDR2 is FYNNEI in the germline V gene.

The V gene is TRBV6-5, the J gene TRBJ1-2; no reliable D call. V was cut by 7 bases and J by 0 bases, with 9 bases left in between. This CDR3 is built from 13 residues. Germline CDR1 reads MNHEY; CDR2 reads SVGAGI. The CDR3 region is CASMLGPNYGYTF. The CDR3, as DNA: TGTGCCAGCATGTTGGGCCCTAACTATGGCTACACCTTC.

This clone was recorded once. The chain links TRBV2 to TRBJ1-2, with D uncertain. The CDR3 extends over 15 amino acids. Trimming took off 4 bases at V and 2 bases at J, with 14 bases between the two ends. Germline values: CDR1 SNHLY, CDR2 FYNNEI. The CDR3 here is CASSASQVANYGYTF. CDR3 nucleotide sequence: TGTGCCAGCAGTGCAAGCCAGGTGGCCAACTATGGCTACACCTTC.

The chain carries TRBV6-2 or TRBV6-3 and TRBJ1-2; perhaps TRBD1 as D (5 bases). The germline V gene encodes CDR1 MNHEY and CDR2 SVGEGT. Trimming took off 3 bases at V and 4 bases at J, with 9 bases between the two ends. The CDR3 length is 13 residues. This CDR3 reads CASSYRQSYGYTF. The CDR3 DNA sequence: TGTGCCAGCAGTTATCGACAGAGCTATGGCTACACCTTC.

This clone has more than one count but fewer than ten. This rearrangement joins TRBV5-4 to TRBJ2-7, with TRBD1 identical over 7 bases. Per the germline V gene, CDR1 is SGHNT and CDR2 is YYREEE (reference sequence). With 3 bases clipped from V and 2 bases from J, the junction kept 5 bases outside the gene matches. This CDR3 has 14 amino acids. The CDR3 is CASSSNTGAYEQYF. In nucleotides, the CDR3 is TGTGCCAGCAGCTCGAACACAGGGGCCTACGAGCAGTACTTC. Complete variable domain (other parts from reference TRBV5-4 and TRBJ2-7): ETGVTQSPTHLIKTRGQQVTLRCSSQSGHNTVSWYQQALGQGPQFIFQYYREEENGRGNFPPRFSGLQFPNYSSELNVNALELDDSALYLCASSSNTGAYEQYFGPGTRLTVT.

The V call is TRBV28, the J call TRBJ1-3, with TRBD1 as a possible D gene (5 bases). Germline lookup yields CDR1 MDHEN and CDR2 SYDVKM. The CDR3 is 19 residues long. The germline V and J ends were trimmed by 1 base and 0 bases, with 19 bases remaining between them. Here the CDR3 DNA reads TGTGCCAGCAGTTTATCGCTCCCGGGAGACAGTAGCTCTGGAAACACCATATATTTT. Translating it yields CASSLSLPGDSSSGNTIYF. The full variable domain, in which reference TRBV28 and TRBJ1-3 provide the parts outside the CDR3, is DVKVTQSSRYLVKRTGEKVFLECVQDMDHENMFWYRQDPGLGLRLIYFSYDVKMKEKGDIPEGYSVSREKKERFSLILESASTNQTSMYLCASSLSLPGDSSSGNTIYFGEGSWLTVV.

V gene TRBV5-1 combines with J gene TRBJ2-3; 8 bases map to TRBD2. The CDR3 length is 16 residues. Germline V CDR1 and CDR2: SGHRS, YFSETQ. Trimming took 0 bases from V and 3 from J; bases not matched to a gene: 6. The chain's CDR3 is CASSLAGREATDTQYF. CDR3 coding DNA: TGCGCCAGCAGCTTGGCGGGGCGGGAGGCTACAGATACGCAGTATTTT.

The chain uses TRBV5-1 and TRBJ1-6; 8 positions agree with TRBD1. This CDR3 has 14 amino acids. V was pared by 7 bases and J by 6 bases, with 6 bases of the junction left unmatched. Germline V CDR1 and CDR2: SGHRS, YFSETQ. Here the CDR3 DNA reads TGCGCCAGCTCTGACAGGGGAGGTAATTCACCCCTCCACTTT. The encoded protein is CASSDRGGNSPLHF.

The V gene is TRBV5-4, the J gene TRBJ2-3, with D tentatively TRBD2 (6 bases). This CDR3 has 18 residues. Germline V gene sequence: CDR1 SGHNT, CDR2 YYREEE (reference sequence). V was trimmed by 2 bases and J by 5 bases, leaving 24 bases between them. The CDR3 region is CASSLGGWERAEGDTQYF. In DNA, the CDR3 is TGTGCCAGCAGCTTAGGCGGCTGGGAGCGGGCCGAGGGAGATACGCAGTATTTT.